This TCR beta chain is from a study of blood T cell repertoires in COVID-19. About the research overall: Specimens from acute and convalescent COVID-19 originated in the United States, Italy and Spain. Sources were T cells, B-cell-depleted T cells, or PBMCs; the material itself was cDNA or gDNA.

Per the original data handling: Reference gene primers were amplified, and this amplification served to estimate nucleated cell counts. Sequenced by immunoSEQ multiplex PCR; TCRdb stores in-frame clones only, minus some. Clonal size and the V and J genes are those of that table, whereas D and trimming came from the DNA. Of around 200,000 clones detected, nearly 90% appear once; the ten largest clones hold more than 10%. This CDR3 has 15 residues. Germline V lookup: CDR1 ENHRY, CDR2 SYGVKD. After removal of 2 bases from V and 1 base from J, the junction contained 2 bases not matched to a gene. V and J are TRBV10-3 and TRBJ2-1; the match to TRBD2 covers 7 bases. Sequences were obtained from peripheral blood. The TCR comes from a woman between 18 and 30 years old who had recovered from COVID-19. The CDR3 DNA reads TGTGCCATCAGTGAGGGGGGGGATTCCTACAATGAGCAGTTCTTC. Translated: CAISEGGDSYNEQFF.